One sample yielded the 32 T cell receptor beta chains listed below, sequenced in a study of human T cells and chemical hapten exposure (TCRdb year 2021). To prepare the library, RACE was applied. Sequencing instrument: NextSeq 500. TCRdb trimmed the raw reads at Q25, called clones with MiXCR and kept productive beta chains. CDR3 protein sequences are deduplicated, and each keeps its most common genes and DNA. The sample table contains 80,000 to 100,000 distinct CDR3 sequences; only one count was recorded for more than 9% of them. The top ten clonotypes cover approximately 4.7% of the sample. The time point label, read with the paper, signifies: patch test 2, 6 weeks after DPC sensitization. Reading the label with the study, this specimen's treatment or condition is: therapeutic diphenylcyclopropenone sensitization with weekly scalp DPC. Sequenced material: whole blood, taken in connection with sensitization to the hapten diphenylcyclopropenone (DPC). The receptors derive from a woman aged 45-65 years with alopecia areata. Some clones in this sample may be carry-over from other donors' samples.

As regards this clonotype: This clone may be a read error of a much larger clone one base away. The CDR3 does not end in the conserved phenylalanine or tryptophan, so this is likely a read error. V and J are TRBV2 and TRBJ2-7, with no clear D. V lost 5 bases, J lost 3 bases, and 17 bases lay in between. The V gene's germline CDR1 is SNHLY and CDR2 FYNNEI. The CDR3 totals 15 residues. CDR3 amino acids: CASSLSVGQHYEQYL. For the CDR3, the DNA is TGTGCCAGCAGTTTAAGTGTAGGCCAACACTACGAGCAGTACTTA.

This clonotype was recorded many times. This rearrangement joins TRBV19 to TRBJ2-7; the D gene is possibly TRBD1 (6 bases). This CDR3 comprises 16 residues. Per germline, CDR1 LNHDA and CDR2 SQIVND (reference sequence). V was cut by 1 base and J by 6 bases, with 19 bases left in between. CDR3 sequence reads: CASSIAAGVLRSEQYF. The DNA for the CDR3 is TGTGCCAGTAGTATAGCGGCAGGGGTTTTGCGGAGCGAGCAGTACTTC.

This clonotype has only a few counts. The chain couples TRBV19 to TRBJ2-4; TRBD1 matches 10 bases. CDR3 size: 15 residues. Germline V gene data show CDR1 as LNHDA and CDR2 as SQIVND (reference sequence). Losses at the gene ends were 5 bases for V and 5 bases for J; bases not matched to a gene: 6. CDR3 amino acids: CASSLLTGGQNIQYF. In DNA form, the CDR3 reads TGTGCCAGTAGTCTACTGACAGGGGGCCAAAACATTCAGTACTTC.

A few counts support this clonotype. The chain couples TRBV27 to TRBJ1-4; D uncertain. The ends were cut back, 4 bases at V and 5 bases at J, with 8 bases in the middle. There are 13 residues in the CDR3. CDR1 is MNHEY, CDR2 SMNVEV, per germline (reference sequence). Here the CDR3 reads CASSYRENEKLFF. For the CDR3, the DNA is TGTGCCAGCAGTTACCGTGAAAATGAAAAACTGTTTTTT.

This clonotype was seen at least ten times. This CDR3 is CASTWTSGRRADTQYF. DNA for the CDR3: TGTGCCAGCACCTGGACTAGCGGGAGACGCGCAGATACGCAGTATTTT. The rearrangement uses TRBV7-9 and TRBJ2-3, with TRBD2 identical over 13 bases. Trimming took 7 bases from V and 4 from J; bases not matched to a gene: 8. The CDR3 loop spans 16 amino acids. In germline, CDR1 is SEHNR, CDR2 FQNEAQ (reference sequence).

This clonotype was detected many times. The chain is built from TRBV7-2 and TRBJ2-7; 8 nucleotides match TRBD1. Trimming took 5 bases from V and 5 from J; bases not matched to a gene: 8. Germline loops: CDR1 SGHTA, CDR2 FQGNSA. The CDR3 totals 14 residues. This CDR3 reads CASSQGQGFHEQYF. CDR3 in DNA: TGTGCCAGCAGCCAAGGACAGGGCTTCCACGAGCAGTACTTC.

This clonotype was seen more than once but under ten times. The V call is TRBV6-5, the J call TRBJ2-3; the match to TRBD2 covers 15 bases. The trim removed 5 bases at V and 4 bases at J, leaving 7 bases unmatched. Looked up from germline, CDR1 is MNHEY and CDR2 is SVGAGI. The CDR3 extends over 17 amino acids. As DNA, the CDR3 is TGTGCCAGCAGTCCAAGGACTAGCGGGAGGGCGGCAGATACGCAGTATTTT. Translated: CASSPRTSGRAADTQYF.

CDR3: CASSYGFQPQHF. CDR3 DNA sequence: TGTGCCAGCAGTTATGGGTTTCAGCCCCAGCATTTT. The chain joins TRBV12-3 or TRBV12-4 to TRBJ1-5; no clear D gene. V gave up 4 bases and J gave up 6 bases, with 7 bases separating them. The CDR3 sequence is 12 residues long.

This clonotype appeared a few times. The genes are TRBV11-2 and TRBJ1-6; 9 bases align to TRBD1. Looked up from germline, CDR1 is SGHAT and CDR2 is FQNNGV. The CDR3 extends over 14 amino acids. V lost 5 bases to trimming and J lost 10 bases; unmatched junction nucleotides: 6. CDR3 region: CASSLQGAESPLHF. Written as DNA, the CDR3 is TGTGCCAGCAGCCTACAGGGGGCCGAATCACCCCTCCACTTT.

The rearrangement uses TRBV12-3 or TRBV12-4 and TRBJ1-5, with D unclear. CDR3 length equals 12 residues. The V end lost 4 bases, the J end lost 7 bases, and 8 bases lay between the germline ends. The CDR3 nucleotides read TGTGCCAGCAGTTACCCGGGACAGCCCCAGCATTTT. As protein: CASSYPGQPQHF.

This clonotype occurred many times. The chain carries TRBV14 and TRBJ2-2, with 8 bases aligning to TRBD2. V lost 4 bases and J lost 6; bases outside the gene matches: 7. The V gene's germline CDR1 is SGHDN and CDR2 FVKESK. The CDR3 contains 15 residues. The CDR3, as DNA: TGTGCCAGCAGCCGTCGAAGCGGGAGCGCCGGGGAGCTGTTTTTT. Translating it yields CASSRRSGSAGELFF.

In its sample, this clonotype was seen many times. This chain connects TRBV10-2 to TRBJ2-1, with 8 bases that match TRBD2. After removal of 2 bases from V and 9 bases from J, the junction contained 0 bases not matched to a gene. CDR3 length: 12 residues. Germline CDR1 WSHSY, CDR2 SAAADI. The CDR3 DNA reads TGCGCCAGCAGTGAGCTAGCGGGTGAGCAGTTCTTC. Residues: CASSELAGEQFF.

Ten or more counts support this clonotype. This chain links TRBV27 with TRBJ1-2; no clear D gene. Germline CDR1 is MNHEY and CDR2 is SMNVEV (reference sequence). The CDR3 is 10 residues long. The V gene lost 6 bases and the J gene lost 6 bases, with 5 bases spanning the gap. Here the CDR3 reads CASRWDGYTF. CDR3 sequence (DNA): TGTGCCAGCAGATGGGATGGCTACACCTTC.

This clonotype was seen a few times. The chain carries TRBV20-1 and TRBJ1-4, with D possibly TRBD1 on 5 matching bases. V was trimmed by 0 bases and J by 0 bases, leaving 11 bases between them. This CDR3 has 16 residues. Germline V CDR1 and CDR2: DFQATT, SNEGSKA (reference sequence). The CDR3: CSARDKRTPTNEKLFF. CDR3 coding DNA: TGCAGTGCTAGAGATAAGCGGACACCAACTAATGAAAAACTGTTTTTT.

Ten or more counts support this clonotype. The V and J genes are TRBV11-2 and TRBJ2-2, with D unresolved. There are 14 residues in the CDR3. In germline, CDR1 is SGHAT, CDR2 FQNNGV. Trimming took 4 bases from V and 4 from J, leaving 10 bases between them. Here the CDR3 reads CASSWARTTGELFF. In DNA form, the CDR3 reads TGTGCCAGCAGCTGGGCCAGGACCACCGGGGAGCTGTTTTTT.

This clonotype showed up just a few times. The genes are TRBV19 and TRBJ1-5; no definite D call. V was cut by 2 bases and J by 1 base, with 12 bases left in between. Germline loops: CDR1 LNHDA, CDR2 SQIVND (reference sequence). This CDR3 spans 16 amino acids. The CDR3 nucleotides read TGTGCCAGTAGTATACAAGGTCTACGGAGCAATCAGCCCCAGCATTTT. Its translation is CASSIQGLRSNQPQHF.

This clonotype has a count of ten or more. V gene TRBV24-1 combines with J gene TRBJ2-2; D unresolved. CDR1 and CDR2 (germline): KGHDR, SFDVKD. V was trimmed by 8 bases and J by 6 bases, leaving 9 bases between them. CDR3 length: 12 amino acids. The CDR3 bases are TGTGCCACCAATCCCATCGCCGGGGAGCTGTTTTTT. Protein sequence: CATNPIAGELFF.

The J gene is TRBJ1-5, the V gene TRBV27, with 7 bases that match TRBD1. Germline CDR1 and CDR2: MNHEY and SMNVEV (reference sequence). The CDR3 sequence is 15 residues long. The J segment lost 3 bases and the V segment lost 6 bases, leaving 8 bases of the junction unmatched. This CDR3 is CASSLDRSFNQPQHF. For the CDR3, the DNA is TGTGCCAGCAGCTTGGACAGGAGCTTCAATCAGCCCCAGCATTTT.

This clonotype was seen a single time. As DNA, the CDR3 is TGCAGTGCTAGACGTCCGGACAGGGGGACGAACACTGAAGCTTTCTTT. Protein sequence: CSARRPDRGTNTEAFF. The J gene is TRBJ1-1, the V gene TRBV20-1; 10 bases line up with TRBD1. J gave up 1 base and V 2 bases, and 7 bases lay outside the gene matches. This CDR3 spans 16 amino acids. The germline V gene encodes CDR1 DFQATT and CDR2 SNEGSKA (reference sequence).

In this sample, this clonotype turned up a few times. The rearrangement links TRBV30 to TRBJ2-3; D unclear. The CDR3 loop spans 10 amino acids. Germline V gene sequence: CDR1 GTSNPN, CDR2 SVGIG (reference sequence). Trimming took 5 bases from V and 1 from J, leaving 1 base between them. The CDR3 reads CAWGTDTQYF. CDR3 bases: TGTGCCTGGGGCACAGATACGCAGTATTTT.

This clonotype has at least ten counts. The chain couples TRBV6-5 to TRBJ2-6; 7 bases fit TRBD1. The V and J ends lost 0 bases and 2 bases, in that order; junction bases with no gene match: 7. The CDR3 runs to 18 residues. The germline CDR1 and CDR2 sequences are MNHEY and SVGAGI. The CDR3 DNA sequence: TGTGCCAGCAGTTACTCGGGCAGGGGGATCGCTGGGGCCAACGTCCTGACTTTC. This codes for CASSYSGRGIAGANVLTF.

This clonotype was picked up a small number of times. The rearrangement joins TRBV20-1 to TRBJ1-3, with a weak D call TRBD1 (5 bases). The CDR3 has 13 residues. The germline gives CDR1 DFQATT, CDR2 SNEGSKA (reference sequence). Between the trimmed V and J ends, which lost 6 bases and 2 bases, there was a span of 11 bases. The CDR3 coding sequence is TGCAGTGCGACGCAGGGAACTGGAAACACCATATATTTT. Translation: CSATQGTGNTIYF.

This clonotype was seen ten or more times. The chain employs TRBV21-1 and TRBJ2-7; the table calls TRBD2, which could not be checked here. TRBV21-1 is designated a pseudogene. The CDR3 is 15 residues long. CDR3 sequence (DNA): TGTGCCAGCAGCAAAGACGGGAGCGCCAACTACGAGCAGTACTTC. As protein: CASSKDGSANYEQYF.

This clonotype was observed many times. The gene calls are TRBV3-1 and TRBJ2-5, with 12 bases that match TRBD2. Trimming removed 6 bases from V and 2 bases from J; junction bases left unmatched: 4. The V gene's germline CDR1 is LGHDT and CDR2 YNNKEL (reference sequence). This CDR3 has 15 residues. CDR3 in DNA: TGTGCCAGCAGGGGACTAGCGGGCCCACAAGAGACCCAGTACTTC. The encoded protein is CASRGLAGPQETQYF.

This clonotype was seen many times. The J gene is TRBJ1-3, the V gene TRBV12-3 or TRBV12-4; perhaps TRBD1 as D (5 bases). The CDR3 is 13 amino acids. V gave up 8 bases and J gave up 1 base, with 9 bases separating them. In DNA, the CDR3 is TGTGCCAGCGCAGGGTTTTCTGGAAACACCATATATTTT. It encodes CASAGFSGNTIYF.

This clonotype was counted many times. This sequence joins TRBV12-3 or TRBV12-4 and TRBJ1-3; 9 nucleotides line up with TRBD1. The J segment lost 6 bases and the V segment lost 1 base, leaving 1 base of the junction unmatched. CDR3 length: 14 residues. The CDR3, as DNA: TGTGCCAGCAGTTTAGGGGACAGGGCAAACACCATATATTTT. Translating it yields CASSLGDRANTIYF.

This clonotype was counted ten times or more. This chain uses TRBV11-2 with TRBJ1-6; D is undetermined. The germline V gene has CDR1 SGHAT and CDR2 FQNNGV. V was pared by 0 bases and J by 8 bases, with 20 bases between. CDR3 length: 18 amino acids. CDR3 nucleotides: TGTGCCAGCAGCTTAGATAACAATAGGGCCTTTCCCCATTCACCCCTCCACTTT. This codes for CASSLDNNRAFPHSPLHF.

V is TRBV20-1 and J is TRBJ1-1; TRBD1 might be the D (6 bases). The germline gives CDR1 DFQATT, CDR2 SNEGSKA (reference sequence). The CDR3 contains 14 residues. Between the trimmed V and J ends, which lost 4 bases and 6 bases, there was a span of 18 bases. DNA of the CDR3: TGCAGTGCTACACTCAGGGGTGTAGGCTCTGAAGCTTTCTTT. Translation: CSATLRGVGSEAFF.

The chain couples TRBV4-3 to TRBJ2-5; a weak D match, TRBD2 (5 bases). The CDR3 covers 15 residues. Germline loops: CDR1 LGHNA, CDR2 YSLEER. V was trimmed by 0 bases and J by 5 bases, leaving 13 bases between them. The CDR3 loop reads CASSQDLSRRETQYF. CDR3 in DNA: TGCGCCAGCAGCCAAGACCTCTCTAGGAGGGAGACCCAGTACTTC.

This clonotype was observed a handful of times. The chain employs TRBV12-3 or TRBV12-4 and TRBJ2-7, with a possible D match to TRBD2 (6 bases). This CDR3 has 14 residues. Trimming cost V 5 bases and J 0 bases, with 11 bases left between them. CDR3: CASSRGLLSYEQYF. The CDR3 bases are TGTGCCAGCAGTCGGGGACTGCTCTCCTACGAGCAGTACTTC.

This clonotype was detected a few times. The chain links TRBV5-4 to TRBJ1-4, with 10 bases that match TRBD1. Germline CDR1 is SGHNT and CDR2 is YYREEE (reference sequence). Germline trimming cut 4 bases from V and 4 bases from J; bases unmatched to any gene: 4. This CDR3 contains 15 residues. CDR3 amino acids: CASSGTGVNNEKLFF. The CDR3 DNA reads as TGTGCCAGCAGCGGGACAGGGGTTAATAATGAAAAACTGTTTTTT.

Written as DNA, the CDR3 is TGTGCCAGCAGTGAATCTAGGGCAGGGAGGAAAGAGACCCAGTACTTC. This gives the protein CASSESRAGRKETQYF. The V call is TRBV25-1, the J call TRBJ2-5; weak D call: TRBD2 (6 bases). CDR3 size: 16 residues. In germline, CDR1 is MGHDK, CDR2 SYGVNS. V lost 1 base to trimming and J lost 3 bases, with 15 bases between them.